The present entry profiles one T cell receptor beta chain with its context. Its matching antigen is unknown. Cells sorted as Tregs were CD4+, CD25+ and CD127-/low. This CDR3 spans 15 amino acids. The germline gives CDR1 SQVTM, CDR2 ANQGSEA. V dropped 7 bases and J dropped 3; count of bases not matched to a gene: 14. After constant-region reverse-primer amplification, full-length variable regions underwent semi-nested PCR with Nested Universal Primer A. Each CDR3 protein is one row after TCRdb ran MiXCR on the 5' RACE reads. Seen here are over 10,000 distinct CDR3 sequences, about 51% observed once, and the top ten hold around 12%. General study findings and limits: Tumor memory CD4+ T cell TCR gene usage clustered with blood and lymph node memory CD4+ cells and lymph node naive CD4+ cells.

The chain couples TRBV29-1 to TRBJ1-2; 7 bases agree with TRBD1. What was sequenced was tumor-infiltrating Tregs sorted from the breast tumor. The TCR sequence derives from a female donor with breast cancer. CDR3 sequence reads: CSASGGPGSDYGYTF. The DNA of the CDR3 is TGCAGCGCATCAGGGGGACCCGGATCCGACTATGGCTACACCTTC.